This T cell receptor beta chain was documented in a study of response to subunit inactivated influenza vaccine. Notes on the study in general: A suggestion made by the authors is that each seasonal influenza vaccination recruits few new T cells.

TCRdb passed the RT-PCR reads through MiXCR, listing each CDR3 protein once. The data hold hundreds of thousands of distinct CDR3 sequences, with approximately 7.1% observed a single time. Comments on this clonotype: Its specificity is unknown.

This CDR3 is built from 17 residues. Germline loops: CDR1 SGHVS, CDR2 FQNEAQ. After removal of 1 base from V and 4 bases from J, the junction contained 7 bases not matched to a gene. The sequence derives from a man in his fifties or sixties who received an inactivated influenza vaccine. The sequencing here drew on PBMCs from blood, taken 23 months after vaccination. The chain links TRBV7-8 to TRBJ2-2; 9 bases are shared with TRBD2. The CDR3 DNA follows: TGTGCCAGCAGCTTAGTCGCGACTAGCGGCGGCACCGGGGAGCTGTTTTTT. Translated, it gives CASSLVATSGGTGELFF.